The subject of this entry is one TCR beta chain. Its antigen is still unknown. The CDR3 length is 16 residues. This entry is derived from a study of T cells expressing NK-cell markers. Study in general: TCR beta repertoires came from sorted CD3+CD56+NKG2C+, CD3+CD56+NKG2C- and CD3+CD56-NKG2C+ T cells. Sequenced donors, eight in total, included seven who were HCMV-seropositive and one who was seronegative. General study results and limits: Of the CD8+ T cell pool in several donors, roughly 1.0-7.0% was accounted for by dominant NKG2C+ clonotypes.

5'RACE template switching built TCR beta cDNA with unique molecular identifiers. TCRdb re-called the 5' RACE reads and gives one entry per CDR3 protein, without DNA. With some 410,000 distinct CDR3 sequences in the sample, the ten largest clones hold 7.3%. This chain joins TRBV12-3 or TRBV12-4 and TRBJ1-5. This TCR was sampled from a woman between 18 and 70 years old in good health. Sequencing was carried out using blood T cells: a sorted CD56 or NKG2C T cell subset, CD4+ or CD8+ T cells, or bulk PBMC T cells (not recorded which). CDR3 residues: CASTTVGSSGNQPQHF.